Reported below is one TCR beta chain. The antigen is unknown. Profiling relied on immunoSEQ multiplex PCR, and the TCRdb table lists in-frame clones only, not all of them. The sample lists 2 million to 2.5 million clones, 90% to 96% occurring once. This entry belongs to a study of shared clonotypes between healthy human individuals. Points from the study as a whole: Collection of samples was limited to blood; tissue repertoires likely differ. Larger estimated richness was generally recorded for naive subsets relative to memory subsets.

V dropped 5 bases and J dropped 6; count of bases not matched to a gene: 6. This CDR3 comprises 13 residues. Germline-derived CDR1 and CDR2 are SGHTA and FQGTGA. CD4+ cell separation produced CD45RA+ naive and CD45RA-negative memory subsets. What was sequenced was naive CD4+ T cells sorted from blood. Stated subset: CD45RA+ positively selected. The receptor's source is a young man in good health. The J gene is TRBJ2-7, the V gene TRBV7-3; the match to TRBD2 covers 8 bases. The CDR3 nucleotides read TGTGCCAGCAGCCCGGGAGGGGGATTCGAGCAGTACTTC. Translation gives CASSPGGGFEQYF. Looking up the rest from reference TRBV7-3 and TRBJ2-7 gives the full variable domain: GAGVSQTPSNKVTEKGKYVELRCDPISGHTALYWYRQSLGQGPEFLIYFQGTGAADDSGLPNDRFFAVRPEGSVSTLKIQRTERGDSAVYLCASSPGGGFEQYFGPGTRLTVT.